This T cell receptor beta chain derives from a study of cytomegalovirus exposure and HLA in healthy donors (dated by TCRdb to about 2017). In the study overall: An earlier analysis of some 620 of the donors reported 276 Gb of sequence data and around 110 million unique TCR beta sequences obtained from approximately 180 million T cells. Roughly 300 gigabases of sequencing data and 70 million to 85 million unique TCR sequences were included in an early release covering around 600 HLA-typed donors. Among the roughly 400 genotyped donors, more than 70% belonged to the genetic ancestry cluster associated with self-reported Caucasian donors. The aim of the study was to test whether cataloging public T cell receptors could identify signatures of past pathogen exposure. The study profiled the T cell repertoires of hundreds of subjects by immunosequencing and related them to cytomegalovirus serostatus. Along with the approximately 700-subject first cohort, a separate validation cohort of over a hundred different subjects was used. To predict cytomegalovirus infection status, the study brought together high-throughput TCR immunosequencing, statistical association of individual TCRs with disease status, and machine learning. In a later analysis, previously published TCR beta repertoires from several hundred donors were re-analyzed and high-resolution HLA genotyping was added so that TCR occurrence patterns could be studied. The later analysis used no new phenotypic data to find candidate immune exposures, relying instead on TCR beta sequences and their occurrence across donors. An earlier analysis of several hundred of the donors applied high-throughput TCR beta sequencing to assess whether each TCR beta V gene segment acted as functional or pseudogenic. Donor age, sex, ethnicity and CMV serostatus were collected together with the repertoire data. In a later genetic analysis, genome-wide SNP genotypes for about 55% of the roughly 670 donors were used, and that subset was treated as a discovery cohort. Every repertoire in the discovery cohort had been generated on one and the same sequencing platform. HLA typing included class I and class II loci at four-digit resolution. The number of typed donors differed by locus: roughly 629-640 for A, B, C, DRB1 and DQB1; approximately 520 for DQA1; fewer than 610 for DPA1; and some 470 for DPB1. Five DR-DQ haplotypes were handled as single units for association and clustering, since linkage in the cohort was strong. On average, around 240,000 unique TCR beta nucleotide sequences were sequenced per donor among 300 to 500 genotyped donors of the cohort, with 15% to 20% of those sequences being non-productive.

The cohort was made up of approximately 670 healthy bone marrow donors. All cohort members were sampled while nominally healthy, although unrecorded immune exposures were likely present. The donor was CMV seronegative and was included in the group of several hundred seronegative cohort members. Every donor gave a peripheral blood sample, and the peripheral blood mononuclear cells from that sample were used for TCR beta sequencing. Genomic DNA was extracted from the blood cell samples with the Qiagen DNeasy Blood Extraction Kit. Points the paper makes about the study in general: A further reported finding was that TCR beta sequences accurately predicted the HLA-A and HLA-B alleles for most subjects in the first cohort. The authors suggested that the approach could potentially be extended to other disease states and immunological phenotypes. A later genetic analysis associated a missense DCLRE1C variant with V-gene and J-gene trimming of TCR beta chains, and an independent cohort replicated the association. A cluster of highly shared sequence variants was judged likely to be a technical artifact of the sequencing pipeline. Cytomegalovirus status was reported to be diagnosed by the classifier with high specificity and sensitivity in both the original and validation cohorts. According to a later analysis, TCR association rates differed among HLA loci, with DRB1 alleles showing the most associated TCRs and HLA-C alleles showing the fewest. Most TCR sequences were observed very rarely across donors, whereas some public TCRs were present in many individuals. Assigning TCR associations to individual alleles was difficult when HLA alleles, especially DR and DQ, strongly co-occurred. The study listed 164 TCR beta chains as associated with cytomegalovirus. Three of the identified cytomegalovirus-associated TCR beta chains were confirmed in vitro to be specific for cytomegalovirus antigens. According to a later genetic analysis, donors in an Asian-associated ancestry cluster had fewer N-insertions in productive TCRs than the approximately 700-donor mean. In a later analysis, several top co-occurrence clusters were reported to appear linked to parvovirus B19, influenza, CMV and Epstein-Barr virus. Linkage disequilibrium might explain the correlated functional status among segregating V segments, but an unknown experimental factor could not be excluded. This cohort had only TCR beta chains sequenced, and the lack of alpha or paired-chain data limited which features could be detected. Because HLA typing was unavailable for some donors at each locus, only the typed subset was used in association tests. Some IMGT-functional V segments, including TRBV6-2 and TRBV6-3, could not be told apart with the 87-base-pair reads, so those segments were excluded. Broadly in line with IMGT annotations, most TCR beta V segments showed up in productive rearrangements about 90% or about 30% of the time in an earlier analysis of some 590 of the donors. At a false discovery rate of 0.05, a later analysis linked some 18,000 TCR beta sequences to specific HLA alleles. In a later analysis, most CMV-associated TCR beta chains were found to appear HLA-restricted, with HLA associations seemingly driven largely by CMV exposure. The earlier analysis of about 600 of the donors excluded roughly 16 rarely observed V segments, including chromosome 9 orphons, because counts were too low. Sequencing depth was assumed to be roughly uniform across donors in the presence/absence analyses, though that assumption may not hold. For the cohort, immune exposure information was limited to CMV serostatus. In a later analysis, HLA-associated TCR beta chains were found to be more clonally expanded and to have lower generation probabilities than equally common non-associated chains.

As concerns this clone: The antigen it recognizes is unknown. The sample holds no much larger clone one base away, and base qualities are not on file.

Library creation used the immunoSEQ multiplex PCR assay. For the multiplex PCR, a mixture combining 60 forward primers for TCR Vbeta segments and 13 reverse primers for TCR Jbeta segments was used. The CDR3 region of rearranged TCR beta genes was amplified from genomic DNA with a multiplex PCR assay. On the Illumina HiSeq System, the amplified TCR beta libraries were sequenced as 87-base-pair reads. The authors processed their data as follows. A later analysis tallied 70 million to 100 million unique TCR beta chains across the roughly 610 repertoires, and roughly 11 million of those chains were shared by two or more donors. Raw reads were error-corrected and collapsed into unique sequences with a nearest-neighbor algorithm that merged closely related sequences to remove PCR and sequencing errors. Alignment of CDR3 sequences to IMGT reference sequences was used to assign V, D and J gene segments. For a sequence to be retained, a match of at least six nucleotides was required to both a V gene segment and a J gene segment. A rearrangement counted as productive if the CDR3 had no stop codons and remained in frame with V and J, and every other rearrangement counted as non-productive. CDR3 was defined according to IMGT convention as the region running from the second conserved V-encoded cysteine to the conserved J-encoded phenylalanine. The earlier analysis of roughly 590 of the donors excluded any sequence lacking an unambiguous match to a single V gene segment. An earlier analysis of several hundred of the donors called V segments functional above 56.7% productive rearrangements and segregating when the between-donor standard deviation exceeded 5%. A statistical classification framework was developed to diagnose cytomegalovirus status using the catalog of TCR beta chain sequences. V and J gene assignment, in a later analysis, came from comparing TCR nucleotide sequences with IMGT/GENE-DB human TR gene sequences. In a later analysis, CDR3 sequences and most-parsimonious VDJ recombination scenarios were assigned using the TCRdist pipeline. In a later analysis, each TCR beta chain was defined by its CDR3 amino acid sequence together with its V-gene family, and reads lacking a unique V-gene family were excluded. As a way to deal with suspected cross-contamination and a sequencing artifact, a later analysis dropped hundreds of nucleotide sequences that were highly shared and had low generation probability. For each public chain, a later analysis derived a clonal expansion index from normalized ranks of inferred template counts within each repertoire. Generation probabilities in a later analysis came from a VDJ recombination model fitted to out-of-frame rearrangements, and those results were checked against IGoR. In a later analysis, TCR-TCR, TCR-HLA and TCR-CMV co-occurrence was scored with hypergeometric tests, and a repertoire-size bias correction was applied to TCR pairs. In a later analysis, false discovery rates were estimated by permuting HLA or CMV assignments 20 times. A later analysis grouped co-occurring TCRs with DBSCAN, adding TCRdist sequence similarity when clustering within HLA-allele-positive subsets. Repertoires with fewer than 30,000 or more than 120,000 public chains were left out of co-occurrence clustering, as were about 5 repertoires with anomalous nucleotide sharing. TCRdb provides this immuneACCESS table in a form limited to in-frame rearrangements. Some clones are lacking; in checked studies, under half of them reflect an unresolved V gene, and why the rest are absent is not known. The V and J calls and the clone size are those of that table, but D and trimming were determined from the DNA. This sample is represented by under 200,000 clones; 79% of them were singletons. About 2.5% of the sample rests with the top ten.

Including the terminal cysteine and phenylalanine, the CDR3 comprises 17 residues. The only DNA kept is the CDR3, 51 bases in frame from the first base. V sheds 0 bases and J sheds 3 bases, leaving 16 bases between their ends. Taken from the germline V gene (reference sequence), the CDR1 and CDR2 loops are PRHDT and FYEKMQ. This receptor was taken from a woman in her forties or fifties in good health and CMV-seronegative. The rearrangement combines TRBV13 with TRBJ2-3; the D gene is perhaps TRBD1, from 6 matching bases. Sequenced input: PBMCs. CDR3 region: CASSLGLGARGTDTQYF. The DNA sequence reads TGTGCCAGCAGCTTAGGTTTGGGGGCCAGGGGTACAGATACGCAGTATTTT.